The 13 T cell receptor beta chains presented below share a single source sample, sequenced in a study of identical twins. Via MiXCR, TCRdb re-called the 5' RACE reads, giving one row per CDR3 protein. The sample has 200,000 to 300,000 distinct CDR3 sequences, 6% to 8.5% seen once. In addition, the sample was reused for a study of yellow fever vaccine responses in identical twins.

The sample was CD8+ T cells sorted from blood. The receptors come from a woman aged 18 to 35 in good health.

The rearrangement joins TRBV6-5 to TRBJ2-2; 9 bases align to TRBD1. This CDR3 spans 17 amino acids. The V gene end was trimmed by 2 bases and the J gene end by 0 bases; junction bases not matched to a gene: 4. CDR1 is MNHEY and CDR2 is SVGAGI in the germline V gene. DNA for the CDR3: TGTGCCAGCAGTTACCCCACAGGGGGCCCGAACACCGGGGAGCTGTTTTTT. As protein: CASSYPTGGPNTGELFF.

This clonotype occurred a few times. One junction end disagrees with the germline gene, perhaps due to a read error. The chain uses TRBV7-8 and TRBJ2-3, with 7 bases lining up with TRBD1. The CDR3 totals 17 residues. Germline V gives CDR1 SGHVS, CDR2 FQNEAQ. The CDR3 DNA is TGTGCCAGCGGCTTTTCCCCCCGGGACAGCAAGACAGATACGCAGTATTTT. Protein: CASGFSPRDSKTDTQYF.

This clonotype was seen repeatedly, ten times or more. The CDR3 region is CASSDWAFF. CDR3 DNA sequence: TGTGCCAGCAGTGATTGGGCTTTCTTT. The genes are TRBV6-1 and TRBJ1-1; D is uncertain. CDR3 length: 9 amino acids. Germline CDR1 MNHNS, CDR2 SASEGT. Trimming removed 3 bases from V and 11 bases from J, with 4 bases in between.

This clonotype has at least ten counts. The chain carries TRBV27 and TRBJ1-6; TRBD1 might be the D (6 bases). The CDR3 is 16 amino acids. Germline V lookup: CDR1 MNHEY, CDR2 SMNVEV (reference sequence). The V end lost 0 bases, the J end lost 7 bases, and 13 bases lay between the germline ends. CDR3 coding DNA: TGTGCCAGCAGTTTATCGACGGGGGGCGCGAATTCACCCCTCCACTTT. Residues: CASSLSTGGANSPLHF.

This clonotype was counted at least ten times. This chain joins TRBV3-1 and TRBJ2-7; possibly TRBD1 for D (6 bases). Per the germline V gene, CDR1 is LGHDT and CDR2 is YNNKEL (reference sequence). The CDR3 is 16 amino acids. Between the trimmed V and J ends, which lost 2 bases and 3 bases, there was a span of 17 bases. CDR3 region: CASSQYPRGTVYEQYF. The CDR3 DNA follows: TGTGCCAGCAGCCAATACCCCAGGGGAACGGTCTACGAGCAGTACTTC.

Only a few counts were recorded for this clonotype. V and J are TRBV27 and TRBJ2-3, with D possibly matching TRBD1 (6 bases). The CDR3 is 15 amino acids. Trimming took off 5 bases at V and 4 bases at J, with 16 bases between the two ends. Germline lookup yields CDR1 MNHEY and CDR2 SMNVEV (reference sequence). CDR3 residues: CASSARDKKADTQYF. The CDR3, as DNA: TGTGCCAGCAGTGCAAGGGACAAAAAGGCAGATACGCAGTATTTT.

V usage is TRBV4-1 and J usage is TRBJ2-7; D gene ambiguous. CDR3 length equals 16 residues. Germline values: CDR1 MGHRA, CDR2 YSYEKL. V was cut by 0 bases and J by 2 bases, with 14 bases left in between. Written as DNA, the CDR3 is TGCGCCAGCAGCCAAGAGGCTACCAGCCCTACCTACGAGCAGTACTTC. Translation gives CASSQEATSPTYEQYF.

This clonotype was counted ten times or more. The chain is built from TRBV4-1 and TRBJ1-5; 7 positions match TRBD1. Germline V gene lookup returns CDR1 MGHRA and CDR2 YSYEKL. V lost 1 base and J lost 7; bases outside the gene matches: 7. The CDR3 has 15 residues. As DNA, the CDR3 is TGCGCCAGCAGCCAAGTGGCAGGGGGGTCCCAGCCCCAGCATTTT. The encoded protein is CASSQVAGGSQPQHF.

V gene TRBV5-4 combines with J gene TRBJ2-1, with 11 nucleotides matching TRBD2. Germline V lookup: CDR1 SGHNT, CDR2 YYREEE (reference sequence). This CDR3 has 15 residues. V dropped 0 bases and J dropped 8; count of bases not matched to a gene: 4. CDR3 sequence (DNA): TGTGCCAGCAGCTTGGTAGCGGGGGGGCCCTATGAGCAGTTCTTC. Translating it yields CASSLVAGGPYEQFF.

This clonotype was observed many times. The chain employs TRBV28 and TRBJ2-1; TRBD2 agrees at 7 bases. Germline lookup yields CDR1 MDHEN and CDR2 SYDVKM. V gave up 3 bases and J gave up 4 bases; unmatched junction bases: 18. There are 19 residues in the CDR3. The CDR3 spells CASSFVVGYTGGDYNEQFF. For the CDR3, the DNA is TGTGCCAGCAGTTTCGTGGTAGGATATACGGGAGGAGATTACAATGAGCAGTTCTTC.

V gene TRBV9 combines with J gene TRBJ2-7; TRBD2 matches 12 bases. This CDR3 region has 14 residues. Germline V gene sequence: CDR1 SGDLS, CDR2 YYNGEE. The V gene end was trimmed by 4 bases and the J gene end by 6 bases; junction bases not matched to a gene: 5. CDR3 DNA: TGTGCCAGCAGCTTCACTAGCGGGAGGACCGAGCAGTACTTC. This sequence encodes CASSFTSGRTEQYF. The variable domain in full, with the rest retrieved from reference TRBV9 and TRBJ2-7, is DSGVTQTPKHLITATGQRVTLRCSPRSGDLSVYWYQQSLDQGLQFLIQYYNGEERAKGNILERFSAQQFPDLHSELNLSSLELGDSALYFCASSFTSGRTEQYFGPGTRLTVT.

The chain uses TRBV3-1 and TRBJ2-1, with TRBD2 matching over 7 bases. With 1 base clipped from V and 6 bases from J, the junction kept 12 bases outside the gene matches. The germline CDR1 and CDR2 sequences are LGHDT and YNNKEL (reference sequence). This CDR3 region has 17 residues. The CDR3 DNA reads TGTGCCAGCAGCCAAGGTCACGGAGCGGGGATAAGCAATGAGCAGTTCTTC. Translating it yields CASSQGHGAGISNEQFF.

This chain links TRBV27 with TRBJ1-1; D is unclear. V lost 2 bases to trimming and J lost 4 bases, with 11 bases between them. The CDR3 has 14 amino acids. Looked up from germline, CDR1 is MNHEY and CDR2 is SMNVEV (reference sequence). As DNA, the CDR3 is TGTGCCAGCAGTTTAGCGGGGATCGGCACTGAAGCTTTCTTT. Its protein is CASSLAGIGTEAFF.